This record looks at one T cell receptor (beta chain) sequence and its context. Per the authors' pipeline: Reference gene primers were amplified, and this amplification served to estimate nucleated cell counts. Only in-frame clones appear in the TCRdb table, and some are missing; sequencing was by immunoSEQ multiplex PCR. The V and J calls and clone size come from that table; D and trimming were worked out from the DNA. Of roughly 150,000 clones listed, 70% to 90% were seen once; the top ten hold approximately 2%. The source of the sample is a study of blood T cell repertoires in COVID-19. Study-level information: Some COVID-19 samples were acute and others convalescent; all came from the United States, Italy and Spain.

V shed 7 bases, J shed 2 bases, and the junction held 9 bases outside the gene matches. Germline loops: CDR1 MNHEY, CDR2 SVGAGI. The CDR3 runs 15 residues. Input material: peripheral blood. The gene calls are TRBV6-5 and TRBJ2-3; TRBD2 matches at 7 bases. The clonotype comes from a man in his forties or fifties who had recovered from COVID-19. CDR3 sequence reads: CASTRAGAPTDTQYF. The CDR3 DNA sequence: TGTGCCAGCACAAGGGCGGGAGCGCCCACAGATACGCAGTATTTT.